Shown below are 5 T cell receptor beta chains from a single sample sequenced in a study of cytomegalovirus exposure and HLA in healthy donors. With 60 Vbeta and 13 Jbeta primers, the PCR was carried out. TCRdb's copy holds only in-frame clones and misses some; the assay was immunoSEQ multiplex PCR. The profile covers about 190,000 clones, with approximately 82% appearing a single time and 1.5% to 2% taken by the ten largest. The sequenced sample consisted of PBMCs. The receptors derive from a woman aged 18-29 years in good health and CMV-seronegative.

This chain joins TRBV7-9 and TRBJ1-2, with 9 bases lining up with TRBD1. Germline CDR1 and CDR2: SEHNR and FQNEAQ (reference sequence). There are 14 residues in the CDR3. With V trimmed by 6 bases and J by 6 bases, 8 bases remained unmatched. The CDR3 loop is CASRPGGQGDGYTF. The CDR3 DNA sequence: TGTGCCAGCAGGCCAGGGGGACAGGGTGATGGCTACACCTTC.

The V gene is TRBV5-4, the J gene TRBJ1-3; no reliable D call. Germline-derived CDR1 and CDR2 are SGHNT and YYREEE (reference sequence). The CDR3 loop spans 15 amino acids. V gave up 4 bases and J gave up 0 bases, with 11 bases separating them. The CDR3 here is CASSLQGSSGNTIYF. The CDR3 coding sequence is TGTGCCAGCAGCCTCCAAGGGAGCTCTGGAAACACCATATATTTT. The variable domain in full, with the rest retrieved from reference TRBV5-4 and TRBJ1-3, is ETGVTQSPTHLIKTRGQQVTLRCSSQSGHNTVSWYQQALGQGPQFIFQYYREEENGRGNFPPRFSGLQFPNYSSELNVNALELDDSALYLCASSLQGSSGNTIYFGEGSWLTVV.

Points on this clone: An end of the junction differs from the germline gene, which may be a read error. Other nucleotide sequences from this sample produce the same CDR3. The chain joins TRBV11-2 to TRBJ2-3; D unclear. There are 12 residues in the CDR3. From germline, CDR1 is SGHAT and CDR2 FQNNGV. The CDR3 DNA is TGTGCCAGTAGCTTCCTCTACGATACGCAGTATTTT. Protein: CASSFLYDTQYF.

This clone was seen only a few times. The rearrangement uses TRBV5-1 and TRBJ2-3; 11 nucleotides align to TRBD2. CDR1 and CDR2 (germline): SGHRS, YFSETQ. After removal of 1 base from V and 4 bases from J, the junction contained 5 bases not matched to a gene. The CDR3 has 16 residues. Here the CDR3 reads CASSLPVAGGPDTQYF. The CDR3 nucleotides read TGCGCCAGCAGCTTGCCGGTAGCGGGAGGGCCAGATACGCAGTATTTT.

The chain uses TRBV14 and TRBJ1-1; TRBD1 aligns across 9 bases. From germline, CDR1 is SGHDN and CDR2 FVKESK. J gave up 4 bases and V 1 base, and 4 bases lay outside the gene matches. The length of the CDR3 is 15 residues. CDR3 in amino acids: CASSQGQGGVTEAFF. DNA of the CDR3: TGTGCCAGCAGCCAAGGACAGGGGGGTGTCACTGAAGCTTTCTTT. Filled out from reference TRBV14 and TRBJ1-1, the complete variable domain reads EAGVTQFPSHSVIEKGQTVTLRCDPISGHDNLYWYRRVMGKEIKFLLHFVKESKQDESGMPNNRFLAERTGGTYSTLKVQPAELEDSGVYFCASSQGQGGVTEAFFGQGTRLTVV.